This T cell receptor beta chain appears in the sequencing data of a study of blood T cell repertoires in COVID-19. For the study at large: Nucleic acid was either cDNA or gDNA, and it came from T cells, B-cell-depleted T cells, or PBMCs.

The CDR3 spans 12 residues. Trimming took off 2 bases at V and 5 bases at J, with 6 bases between the two ends. From germline, CDR1 is SEHNR and CDR2 FQNEAQ (reference sequence). Authors' processing steps: How many nucleated cells were present was estimated from reference gene primer amplification. Assay: immunoSEQ multiplex PCR; the TCRdb copy retains only in-frame clones and omits some. V, J and clone size are taken as reported in that table, and D and trimming were inferred from the DNA itself. Seen here are 110,000 to 150,000 clones, around 86% observed once, and the top ten hold around 11%. Everyone who took part was roughly 18 to 89 years old, and they came from about 25 US areas.

Sequencing input: PBMCs or T cells enriched from blood (not recorded which). The sequence came from a man in his sixties who had recovered from COVID-19. This chain joins TRBV7-9 and TRBJ2-5; the D gene is possibly TRBD1 (6 bases). CDR3 residues: CASSLRGETQYF. In nucleotides, the CDR3 is TGTGCCAGCAGCTTAAGGGGGGAGACCCAGTACTTC.